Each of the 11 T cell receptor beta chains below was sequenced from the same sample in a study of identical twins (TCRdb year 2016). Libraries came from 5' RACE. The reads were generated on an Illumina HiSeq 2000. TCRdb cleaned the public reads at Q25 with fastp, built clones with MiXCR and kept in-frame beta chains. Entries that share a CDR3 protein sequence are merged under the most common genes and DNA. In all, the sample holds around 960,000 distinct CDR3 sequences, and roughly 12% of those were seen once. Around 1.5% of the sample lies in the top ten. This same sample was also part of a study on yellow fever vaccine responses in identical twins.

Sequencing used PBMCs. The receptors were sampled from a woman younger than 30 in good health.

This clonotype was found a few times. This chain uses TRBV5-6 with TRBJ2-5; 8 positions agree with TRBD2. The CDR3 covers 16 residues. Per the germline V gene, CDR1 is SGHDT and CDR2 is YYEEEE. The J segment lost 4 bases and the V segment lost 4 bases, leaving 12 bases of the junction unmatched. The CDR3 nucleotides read TGTGCCAGCAGCCCTACTAGCGGCAAGAGGGGAGAGACCCAGTACTTC. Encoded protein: CASSPTSGKRGETQYF.

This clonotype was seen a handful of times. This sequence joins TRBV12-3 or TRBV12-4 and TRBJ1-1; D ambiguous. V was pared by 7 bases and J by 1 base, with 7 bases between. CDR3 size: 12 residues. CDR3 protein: CASTFGNTEAFF. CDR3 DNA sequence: TGTGCCAGCACTTTTGGGAACACTGAAGCTTTCTTT.

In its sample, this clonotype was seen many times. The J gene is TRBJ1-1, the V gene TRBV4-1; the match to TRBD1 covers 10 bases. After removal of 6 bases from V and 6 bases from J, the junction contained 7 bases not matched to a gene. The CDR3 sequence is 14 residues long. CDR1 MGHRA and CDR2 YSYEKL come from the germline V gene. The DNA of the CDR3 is TGCGCCAGCAGGCGGACAGGGGGAATGCCTGAAGCTTTCTTT. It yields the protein CASRRTGGMPEAFF.

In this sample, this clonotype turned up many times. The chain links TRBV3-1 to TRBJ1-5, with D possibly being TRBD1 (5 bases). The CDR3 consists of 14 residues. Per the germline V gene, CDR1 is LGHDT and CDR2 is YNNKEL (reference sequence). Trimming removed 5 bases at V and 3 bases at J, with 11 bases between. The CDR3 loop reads CASSLQGPNQPQHF. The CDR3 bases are TGTGCCAGCAGCTTGCAGGGTCCCAATCAGCCCCAGCATTTT.

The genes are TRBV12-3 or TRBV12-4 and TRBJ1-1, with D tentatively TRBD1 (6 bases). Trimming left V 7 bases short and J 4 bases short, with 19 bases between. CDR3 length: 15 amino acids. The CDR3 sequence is CASTKGPLGGTEAFF. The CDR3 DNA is TGTGCCAGCACCAAGGGACCCTTAGGGGGCACTGAAGCTTTCTTT.

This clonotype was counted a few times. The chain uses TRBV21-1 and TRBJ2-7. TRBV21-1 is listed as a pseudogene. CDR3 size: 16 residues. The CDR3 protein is CASSKEERNSSYEQYF. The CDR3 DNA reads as TGTGCCAGCAGCAAAGAAGAGCGTAACAGCTCCTACGAGCAGTACTTC.

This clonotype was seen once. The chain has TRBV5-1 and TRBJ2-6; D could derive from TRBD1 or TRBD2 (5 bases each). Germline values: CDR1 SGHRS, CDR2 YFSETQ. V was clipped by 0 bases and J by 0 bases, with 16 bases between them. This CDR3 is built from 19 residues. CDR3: CASSLASAGTYSGANVLTF. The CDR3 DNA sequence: TGCGCCAGCAGCTTGGCCTCTGCAGGGACCTACTCTGGGGCCAACGTCCTGACTTTC.

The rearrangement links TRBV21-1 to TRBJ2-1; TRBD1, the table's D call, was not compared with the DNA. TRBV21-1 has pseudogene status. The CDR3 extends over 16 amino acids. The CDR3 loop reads CASSKSSKGKGNEQFF. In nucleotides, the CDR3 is TGTGCCAGCAGCAAATCCTCCAAAGGGAAGGGCAATGAGCAGTTCTTC.

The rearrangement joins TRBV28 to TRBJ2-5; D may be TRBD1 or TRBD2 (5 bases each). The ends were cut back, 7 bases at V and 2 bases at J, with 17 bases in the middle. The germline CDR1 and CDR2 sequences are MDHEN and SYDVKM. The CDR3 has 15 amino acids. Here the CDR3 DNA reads TGTGCCAGCACTACCCCGGGGCCGATACAAGAGACCCAGTACTTC. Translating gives CASTTPGPIQETQYF.

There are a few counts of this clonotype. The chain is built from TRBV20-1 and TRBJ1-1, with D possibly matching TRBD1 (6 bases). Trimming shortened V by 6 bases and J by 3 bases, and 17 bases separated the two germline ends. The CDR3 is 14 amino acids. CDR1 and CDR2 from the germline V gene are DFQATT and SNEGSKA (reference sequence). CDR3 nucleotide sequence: TGCAGTGCGGGTACCCCGACAGGCGACACTGAAGCTTTCTTT. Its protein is CSAGTPTGDTEAFF.

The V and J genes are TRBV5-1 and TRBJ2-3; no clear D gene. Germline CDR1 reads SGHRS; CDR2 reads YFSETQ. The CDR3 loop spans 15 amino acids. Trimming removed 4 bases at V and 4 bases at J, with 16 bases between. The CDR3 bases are TGCGCCAGCAGCGGGCGGCCGAGCCTCTCAGATACGCAGTATTTT. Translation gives CASSGRPSLSDTQYF.